This TCR beta chain was documented in a study of T cells in Graves' hyperthyroidism and ophthalmopathy. The investigators amplified TCR beta CDR3 regions from RNA transcripts. Primed by the HTBI set, a first-round RT-PCR was run on the TCR CDR3. TCRdb recomputed calls from the multiplex PCR reads with MiXCR, one row per CDR3 protein. The sample consists of roughly 840,000 distinct CDR3 sequences, over 35% of them appearing once. On the basis of clinical symptoms, serum thyroxine and TRAb, thyroid ultrasound and orbital computed tomography, diagnoses were made. Germline V lookup: CDR1 SEHNR, CDR2 FQNEAQ (reference sequence). The CDR3 totals 14 residues. With 4 bases removed from V and 3 bases from J, the gap between germline ends came to 12 bases. Study-wide findings and caveats: In blood, most of the thyroid clonotypes expanded above 0.001 were also present.

Only a few counts were recorded for this clonotype. Its antigen remains unknown. The sequence came from a man younger than 30 with Graves' hyperthyroidism. This chain connects TRBV7-9 to TRBJ1-2; D is perhaps TRBD1 (5 bases). The sample comprised blood. CDR3 region: CASSWGIPDYGYTF. The CDR3 DNA sequence: TGTGCCAGCAGCTGGGGGATCCCGGACTATGGCTACACCTTC.